The 21 T cell receptor beta chains listed next were all sequenced from one sample in a study of blood T cell repertoires in COVID-19 (dated by TCRdb to about 2020). The library was produced with the immunoSEQ multiplex PCR assay. The clones in this table, taken by TCRdb from immuneACCESS, are in-frame only. Not every clone is retained; where verified, under half of the shortfall comes from an unresolved V gene, and the cause of the rest is unknown. Recorded for this sample are about 15,000 clones; roughly nine tenths of them occurred a single time. The top ten hold about 2.2% of the sample. Specimen: peripheral blood. These receptors came from a woman in her 70s in a cohort sampled during active or convalescent COVID-19.

The rearrangement links TRBV3-1 (or the pseudogene TRBV3-2) to TRBJ2-2; no reliable D call. V dropped 4 bases and J dropped 7 bases, with 7 bases sitting between them. This CDR3 is built from 12 residues. CDR1 LGHDT and CDR2 YNNKEL come from the germline V gene (reference sequence). CDR3 loop: CASSRVDGELFF. The CDR3 bases are TGTGCCAGCAGCCGAGTCGACGGGGAGCTGTTTTTT.

The chain is built from TRBV7-2 and TRBJ1-1; tentative D call: TRBD1 (5 bases). Germline CDR1 reads SGHTA; CDR2 reads FQGNSA. This CDR3 comprises 14 residues. The ends were cut back, 1 base at V and 4 bases at J, with 10 bases in the middle. The CDR3 is CASSLGRQLTEAFF. The CDR3, as DNA: TGTGCCAGCAGCTTAGGACGACAGCTCACTGAAGCTTTCTTT.

The rearrangement uses TRBV4-3 and TRBJ1-6, with D unclear. There are 15 residues in the CDR3. The germline V and J ends were trimmed by 3 bases and 7 bases, with 13 bases remaining between them. Germline-derived CDR1 and CDR2 are LGHNA and YSLEER. CDR3 protein: CASSQGIKENSPLHF. The CDR3 nucleotides are TGCGCCAGCAGCCAGGGTATAAAGGAGAATTCACCCCTCCACTTT.

The rearrangement uses TRBV5-1 and TRBJ1-2; D gene unclear. The CDR3 sequence is 13 residues long. The germline gives CDR1 SGHRS, CDR2 YFSETQ. Trimming pared 3 bases from V and 3 bases from J, leaving 9 bases between. The CDR3 loop is CASSSEGDYGYTF. As DNA, the CDR3 is TGCGCCAGCAGCTCAGAGGGAGACTATGGCTACACCTTC.

The rearrangement joins TRBV7-9 to TRBJ1-4; the match to TRBD1 covers 9 bases. The CDR3 length is 15 residues. Unmatched junction bases numbered 9, after V lost 5 bases and J lost 8 bases. Germline V gene data show CDR1 as SEHNR and CDR2 as FQNEAQ (reference sequence). This chain's CDR3 is CASSAGTGRYEKLFF. CDR3 DNA sequence: TGTGCCAGCAGCGCCGGGACAGGGAGGTACGAAAAACTGTTTTTT.

This rearrangement joins TRBV7-3 to TRBJ1-1; D possibly corresponds to TRBD1 (5 bases). Germline CDR1 and CDR2: SGHTA and FQGTGA. CDR3 length: 16 residues. Trimming left V 2 bases short and J 4 bases short, with 17 bases between. CDR3 sequence (DNA): TGTGCCAGCAGCTTAGTGGCAGTCGGGGGACCCACTGAAGCTTTCTTT. It translates to CASSLVAVGGPTEAFF.

DNA of the CDR3: TGTGCCAGTAGTATGGGGCTTACCTACGAGCAGTACTTC. Its protein product is CASSMGLTYEQYF. V gene TRBV19 combines with J gene TRBJ2-7; D perhaps matches TRBD1 (5 bases). Trimming took 3 bases from V and 2 from J, leaving 8 bases between them. The length of the CDR3 is 13 residues. Looked up from germline, CDR1 is LNHDA and CDR2 is SQIVND (reference sequence).

CDR3 in amino acids: CASSLVGTANYGYTF. In nucleotides, the CDR3 is TGCGCCAGCAGCTTGGTCGGGACAGCTAACTATGGCTACACCTTC. This chain uses TRBV5-1 with TRBJ1-2, with TRBD1 matching over 7 bases. Trimming removed 0 bases from V and 0 bases from J; junction bases left unmatched: 2. Germline-derived CDR1 and CDR2 are SGHRS and YFSETQ. The CDR3 contains 15 residues.

This clone was observed a single time. This chain links TRBV19 with TRBJ1-5, with D possibly TRBD1 on 6 matching bases. This CDR3 is built from 14 residues. The V and J ends lost 9 bases and 3 bases respectively, with 15 bases between them. From germline, CDR1 is LNHDA and CDR2 SQIVND (reference sequence). The CDR3 DNA reads TGTGCCAGCAGCGATACAGGGAACAATCAGCCCCAGCATTTT. Its protein is CASSDTGNNQPQHF. Combining the CDR3 with reference TRBV19 and TRBJ1-5 gives the whole variable domain DGGITQSPKYLFRKEGQNVTLSCEQNLNHDAMYWYRQDPGQGLRLIYYSQIVNDFQKGDIAEGYSVSREKKESFPLTVTSAQKNPTAFYLCASSDTGNNQPQHFGDGTRLSIL.

This clone was seen only once. The chain has TRBV9 and TRBJ1-5, with 11 bases aligning to TRBD1. The CDR3 is made up of 15 amino acids. CDR1 and CDR2 from the germline V gene are SGDLS and YYNGEE. With V trimmed by 0 bases and J by 6 bases, 2 bases remained unmatched. The CDR3 coding sequence is TGTGCCAGCAGCGTAGGGGACAGGGGGTTTCAGCCCCAGCATTTT. This encodes CASSVGDRGFQPQHF.

Of note for this clone: An end of the junction differs from the germline gene, which may be a read error. CDR3 DNA: TGTGCCAGCAGCTTAGTCGTTACTTTC. Translating gives CASSLVVTF. This chain connects TRBV7-9 to TRBJ1-2; no reliable D call. Germline V gene data show CDR1 as SEHNR and CDR2 as FQNEAQ (reference sequence). The CDR3 covers 9 residues.

The J gene is TRBJ1-2, the V gene TRBV30; 7 bases fit TRBD1. The CDR3 consists of 12 residues. Germline V gene sequence: CDR1 GTSNPN, CDR2 SVGIG (reference sequence). J lost 8 bases, V lost 5 bases, and 8 bases had no gene match. CDR3 residues: CAWDRVMSGYTF. CDR3 nucleotide sequence: TGTGCCTGGGACAGGGTGATGTCGGGCTACACCTTC. Supplemented by reference TRBV30 and TRBJ1-2, the full variable domain reads SQTIHQWPATLVQPVGSPLSLECTVEGTSNPNLYWYRQAAGRGLQLLFYSVGIGQISSEVPQNLSASRPQDRQFILSSKKLLLSDSGFYLCAWDRVMSGYTFGSGTRLTVV.

The chain carries TRBV3-1 (or the pseudogene TRBV3-2) and TRBJ2-7, with D tentatively TRBD1 (6 bases). Germline CDR1 is LGHDT and CDR2 is YNNKEL (reference sequence). The germline V and J ends were trimmed by 0 bases and 7 bases, with 10 bases remaining between them. The CDR3 covers 13 residues. CDR3 nucleotides: TGTGCCAGCAGCCAAGACAGGGGCGGGGAGCAGTACTTC. Translated: CASSQDRGGEQYF.

The V call is TRBV2, the J call TRBJ2-3; 13 bases are shared with TRBD2. The germline gives CDR1 SNHLY, CDR2 FYNNEI. This CDR3 is built from 15 residues. V lost 7 bases and J lost 8; bases outside the gene matches: 9. CDR3 residues: CASMMTSGGRGTQYF. The CDR3 DNA reads TGTGCCAGCATGATGACTAGCGGGGGGAGGGGTACGCAGTATTTT.

This chain connects TRBV6-6 to TRBJ2-7; D not certain. With 4 bases removed from V and 0 bases from J, the gap between germline ends came to 4 bases. The germline CDR1 and CDR2 sequences are MNHNY and SVGAGI (reference sequence). The CDR3 consists of 12 residues. The CDR3 region has the DNA TGTGCCAGCAGTTCCCGCTCCTACGAGCAGTACTTC. Its translation is CASSSRSYEQYF.

The chain has TRBV19 and TRBJ2-4; D might be TRBD1 (5 bases). Looked up from germline, CDR1 is LNHDA and CDR2 is SQIVND (reference sequence). Deletions cut 7 bases from V and 0 bases from J, with 13 bases between. This CDR3 is 15 amino acids long. CDR3 in DNA: TGTGCCAGTACCACAGGTCATTTAGCCAAAAACATTCAGTACTTC. Translating it yields CASTTGHLAKNIQYF.

The chain has TRBV27 and TRBJ1-2, with 9 bases matching TRBD1. CDR1 and CDR2 (germline): MNHEY, SMNVEV (reference sequence). The V and J ends lost 4 bases and 7 bases, in that order; junction bases with no gene match: 7. This CDR3 is built from 14 residues. Here the CDR3 DNA reads TGTGCCAGCAGTTCCCAACAGGGGGCGACTGGCTACACCTTC. Its protein product is CASSSQQGATGYTF.

The chain uses TRBV9 and TRBJ1-1, with D maybe TRBD1 (6 bases). CDR3 length: 13 amino acids. CDR1 and CDR2 (germline): SGDLS, YYNGEE. V lost 3 bases, J lost 1 base, and 7 bases lay in between. CDR3: CASSADRNTEAFF. CDR3 coding DNA: TGTGCCAGCAGCGCGGACAGGAACACTGAAGCTTTCTTT.

There are a few counts of this clone. This chain joins TRBV4-3 and TRBJ1-3, with 7 bases lining up with TRBD1. The CDR3 contains 16 residues. V lost 0 bases and J lost 6; bases outside the gene matches: 8. The germline V gene has CDR1 LGHNA and CDR2 YSLEER. The CDR3 region is CASSQDLPGQQNTIYF. CDR3 in DNA: TGCGCCAGCAGCCAAGATCTTCCGGGACAGCAAAACACCATATATTTT.

The genes are TRBV10-3 and TRBJ2-5, with a weak D call TRBD1 (6 bases). The CDR3 length is 15 residues. Germline CDR1 ENHRY, CDR2 SYGVKD. The germline V and J ends were trimmed by 4 bases and 5 bases, with 17 bases remaining between them. The CDR3 DNA reads TGTGCCATCAGTGGCCGGGACACACAGCGGGAGACCCAGTACTTC. Its protein is CAISGRDTQRETQYF.

This chain uses TRBV7-9 with TRBJ1-1; D is uncertain. Trimming stripped 5 bases from V and 0 bases from J, with 7 bases between. CDR1 is SEHNR, CDR2 FQNEAQ, per germline (reference sequence). CDR3 size: 13 residues. Written as DNA, the CDR3 is TGTGCCAGCAGCCCACAAATGAACACTGAAGCTTTCTTT. Encoded protein: CASSPQMNTEAFF.